These 10 T cell receptor beta chains originate from one sample sequenced in a study of T-cell memory formation after mild COVID-19 (dated by TCRdb to 2020 to 2022). The library came from 5' RACE. Sequencing instrument: Illumina NovaSeq 6000. The public reads were reprocessed in TCRdb via fastp at Q25 and MiXCR, keeping in-frame beta chains. Identical CDR3 protein sequences are pooled into one entry, listed with their most common genes and DNA. The sample table shows 280,000 or so distinct CDR3 sequences, and approximately 18% are seen once. 23% of the sample goes to the ten largest clones. Sequenced sample: PBMCs or a T cell subset sorted from them (not recorded which). Every receptor here comes from a man between 18 and 35 years old who had mild COVID-19 (a few samples of this study predate the infection). The sample titles of this study are shuffled in the database, so cell type and time point are left out; the donor was told from shared clones.

CDR3 bases: TGTGCCAGCAGTCTAGCGACCGTTTACAATGAGCAGTTCTTC. It specifies CASSLATVYNEQFF. The chain links TRBV6-6 to TRBJ2-1; D is perhaps TRBD2 (6 bases). CDR3 length: 14 amino acids. V lost 5 bases to trimming and J lost 4 bases, with 12 bases between them. Germline V gene sequence: CDR1 MNHNY, CDR2 SVGAGI (reference sequence).

The rearrangement joins TRBV18 to TRBJ1-4; 8 bases match TRBD1. With 2 bases clipped from V and 7 bases from J, the junction kept 6 bases outside the gene matches. Per germline, CDR1 KGHSH and CDR2 LQKENI. This CDR3 region has 15 residues. The DNA of the CDR3 is TGTGCCAGCTCACCATCCGGGACAGGAGGTGAAAAACTGTTTTTT. Its protein product is CASSPSGTGGEKLFF.

This chain uses TRBV7-9 with TRBJ2-5, with D unresolved. The CDR3 runs 16 residues. Germline V lookup: CDR1 SEHNR, CDR2 FQNEAQ (reference sequence). V was trimmed by 2 bases and J by 2 bases, leaving 15 bases between them. CDR3 amino acids: CASSLNAIRLQETQYF. DNA for the CDR3: TGTGCCAGCAGCTTAAACGCAATAAGGCTGCAAGAGACCCAGTACTTC. Together with reference TRBV7-9 and TRBJ2-5, the CDR3 gives the full variable domain: DTGVSQNPRHKITKRGQNVTFRCDPISEHNRLYWYRQTLGQGPEFLTYFQNEAQLEKSRLLSDRFSAERPKGSFSTLEIQRTEQGDSAMYLCASSLNAIRLQETQYFGPGTRLLVL.

The chain links TRBV10-3 to TRBJ2-5; D is undetermined. Trimming stripped 3 bases from V and 4 bases from J, with 9 bases between. This CDR3 is 13 amino acids long. The V gene's germline CDR1 is ENHRY and CDR2 SYGVKD. CDR3 sequence: CAISEGTRETQYF. In nucleotides, the CDR3 is TGTGCCATCAGTGAAGGTACGCGAGAGACCCAGTACTTC.

At least ten counts were recorded for this clonotype. J is TRBJ2-3 and V is TRBV5-1, with D possibly TRBD2 on 6 matching bases. Germline CDR1 reads SGHRS; CDR2 reads YFSETQ. V lost 0 bases, J lost 4 bases, and 9 bases lay in between. CDR3 length: 14 amino acids. The CDR3 nucleotides are TGCGCCAGCAGCTTGGCGGGGGACGCAGATACGCAGTATTTT. As protein: CASSLAGDADTQYF.

This clonotype was found a few times. The rearrangement links TRBV6-2 or TRBV6-3 to TRBJ2-1; 13 nucleotides align to TRBD2. Germline V CDR1 and CDR2: MNHEY, SVGEGT. The CDR3 contains 11 residues. V was clipped by 5 bases and J by 15 bases; unmatched bases: 1. CDR3 residues: CASSRTSGRFF. Written as DNA, the CDR3 is TGTGCCAGCAGTCGGACTAGCGGGAGGTTCTTC.

V gene TRBV6-1 combines with J gene TRBJ2-1; 7 nucleotides align to TRBD2. The CDR3 covers 14 residues. Unmatched junction bases numbered 7, after V lost 5 bases and J lost 6 bases. Germline V CDR1 and CDR2: MNHNS, SASEGT. In DNA, the CDR3 is TGTGCCAGCAGTTCTCTGGGGAGGGGCAATGAGCAGTTCTTC. Amino acid sequence: CASSSLGRGNEQFF.

The gene calls are TRBV7-3 and TRBJ2-1; either TRBD1 or TRBD2 may fit D (5 bases each). Germline CDR1 and CDR2: SGHTA and FQGTGA. The CDR3 runs 15 residues. V was shortened by 4 bases and J by 3 bases, with 13 bases between the two germline ends. CDR3 region: CASSYGTSVYNEQFF. CDR3 sequence (DNA): TGTGCCAGCAGCTATGGGACCTCGGTCTACAATGAGCAGTTCTTC.

This clonotype was detected only a few times. The chain couples TRBV6-5 to TRBJ2-7; D gene uncertain. Trimming left V 0 bases short and J 6 bases short, with 12 bases between. This CDR3 spans 14 amino acids. The germline V gene encodes CDR1 MNHEY and CDR2 SVGAGI. The CDR3 bases are TGTGCCAGCAGTTACTCACATACAGAGCTCGAGCAGTACTTC. Encoded protein: CASSYSHTELEQYF.

The chain recombines TRBV5-1 with TRBJ1-1; 10 bases map to TRBD1. The CDR3 contains 15 residues. With 4 bases clipped from V and 4 bases from J, the junction kept 7 bases outside the gene matches. Germline CDR1 SGHRS, CDR2 YFSETQ. The CDR3 loop is CASSEGQGWSTEAFF. The CDR3 nucleotides are TGCGCCAGCAGCGAGGGACAGGGGTGGAGCACTGAAGCTTTCTTT.